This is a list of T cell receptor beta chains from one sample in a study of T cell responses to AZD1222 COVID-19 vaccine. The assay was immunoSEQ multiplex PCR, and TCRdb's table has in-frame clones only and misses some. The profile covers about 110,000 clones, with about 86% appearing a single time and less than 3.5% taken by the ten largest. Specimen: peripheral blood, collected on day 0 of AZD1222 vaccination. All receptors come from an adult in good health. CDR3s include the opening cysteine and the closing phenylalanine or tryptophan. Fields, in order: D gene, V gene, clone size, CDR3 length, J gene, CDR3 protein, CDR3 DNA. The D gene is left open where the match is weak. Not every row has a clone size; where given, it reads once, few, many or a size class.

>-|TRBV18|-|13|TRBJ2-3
CASSPPPADTQYF
TGTGCCAGCTCACCACCCCCCGCAGATACGCAGTATTTT
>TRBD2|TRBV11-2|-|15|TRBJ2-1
CASSSLGTRYNEQFF
TGTGCCAGCAGCTCGCTCGGGACTAGATACAATGAGCAGTTCTTC
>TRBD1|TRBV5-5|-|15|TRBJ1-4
CASSSTGATNEKLFF
TGTGCCAGCAGCTCAACAGGGGCAACTAATGAAAAACTGTTTTTT
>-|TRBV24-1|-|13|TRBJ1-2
CATSDRDIDGYTF
TGTGCCACCAGTGACCGGGACATAGATGGCTACACCTTC
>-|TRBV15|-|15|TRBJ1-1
CATSRDRQANTEAFF
TGTGCCACCAGCAGAGATCGGCAGGCTAACACTGAAGCTTTCTTT
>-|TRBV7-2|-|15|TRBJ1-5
CASSLIAGTEHPQHF
TGTGCCAGCAGCTTAATTGCCGGGACGGAGCACCCCCAGCATTTT
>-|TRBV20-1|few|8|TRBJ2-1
CSANGRFF
TGCAGTGCTAACGGGCGGTTCTTC
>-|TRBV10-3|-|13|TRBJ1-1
CAISELVNTEAFF
TGTGCCATCAGTGAGTTAGTCAACACTGAAGCTTTCTTT
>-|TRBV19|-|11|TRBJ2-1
CASTSQNEQFF
TGTGCCAGTACGTCCCAGAATGAGCAGTTCTTC
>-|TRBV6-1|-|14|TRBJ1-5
CASSDGGGHQPQHF
TGTGCCAGCAGTGATGGCGGGGGACATCAGCCCCAGCATTTT
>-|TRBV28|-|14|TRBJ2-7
CASSFEQGFYEQYF
TGTGCCAGCAGTTTTGAACAGGGTTTCTACGAGCAGTACTTC
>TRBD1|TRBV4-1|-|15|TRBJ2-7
CASSPEAVRGLRQYF
TGCGCCAGCAGCCCCGAGGCAGTCAGGGGGCTACGGCAGTACTTC
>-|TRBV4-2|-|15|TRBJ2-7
CASSQVGQGSYEQYF
TGTGCCAGCAGCCAAGTAGGCCAGGGCTCCTACGAGCAGTACTTC
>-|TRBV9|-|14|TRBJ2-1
CASSPVGGYNEQFF
TGTGCCAGCAGCCCGGTGGGGGGCTACAATGAGCAGTTCTTC